Listed below are T cell receptor beta chains from one sample, sequenced in a study of cytomegalovirus exposure and HLA in healthy donors. Data came from immunoSEQ multiplex PCR; TCRdb stores just in-frame clones and leaves some out. The table has 120,000 or so clones, roughly 78% seen once. Sequenced: PBMCs. These receptors were obtained from a male donor in good health and CMV-seronegative. Each CDR3 is given with its conserved first and last residue.

j_call: TRBJ1-6; v_call: TRBV7-2; cdr3_aa: CASSLRRQGNSPLHF
j_call: TRBJ1-2; v_call: TRBV5-1; cdr3_aa: CASSVDRNNYGYTF
j_call: TRBJ2-1; v_call: TRBV10-1; cdr3_aa: CASIGTALTVRGFF
j_call: TRBJ1-1; v_call: TRBV29-1; cdr3_aa: CSVKREYTEAFF
j_call: TRBJ2-7; v_call: TRBV11-2; cdr3_aa: CASSLEGGGFPPEQYF
j_call: TRBJ1-5; v_call: TRBV27; cdr3_aa: CASSLSLNQPQHF
j_call: TRBJ2-2; v_call: TRBV10-1; cdr3_aa: CASSQTGITGELFF
j_call: TRBJ2-2; v_call: TRBV5-6; cdr3_aa: CASSLYSIQASTGELFF
j_call: TRBJ2-5; v_call: TRBV5-4; cdr3_aa: CASSLSQQETQYF
j_call: TRBJ2-1; v_call: TRBV11-2; cdr3_aa: CASSFGLAGGPEQFF
j_call: TRBJ2-2; v_call: TRBV6-4; cdr3_aa: CASSESGEGTGELFF
j_call: TRBJ2-3; v_call: TRBV28; cdr3_aa: CASSSPTGTDTQYF
j_call: TRBJ1-5; v_call: TRBV7-9; cdr3_aa: CASSGQGWHQPQHF
j_call: TRBJ1-1; v_call: TRBV5-1; cdr3_aa: CASSWHRQGKGTEAFF
j_call: TRBJ2-1; v_call: TRBV5-1; cdr3_aa: CASGTEVSYNEQFF
j_call: TRBJ1-2; v_call: TRBV18; cdr3_aa: CASSSGTGDFSNGYTF
j_call: TRBJ2-1; v_call: TRBV10-3; cdr3_aa: CAISTFAGGYPNEQFF